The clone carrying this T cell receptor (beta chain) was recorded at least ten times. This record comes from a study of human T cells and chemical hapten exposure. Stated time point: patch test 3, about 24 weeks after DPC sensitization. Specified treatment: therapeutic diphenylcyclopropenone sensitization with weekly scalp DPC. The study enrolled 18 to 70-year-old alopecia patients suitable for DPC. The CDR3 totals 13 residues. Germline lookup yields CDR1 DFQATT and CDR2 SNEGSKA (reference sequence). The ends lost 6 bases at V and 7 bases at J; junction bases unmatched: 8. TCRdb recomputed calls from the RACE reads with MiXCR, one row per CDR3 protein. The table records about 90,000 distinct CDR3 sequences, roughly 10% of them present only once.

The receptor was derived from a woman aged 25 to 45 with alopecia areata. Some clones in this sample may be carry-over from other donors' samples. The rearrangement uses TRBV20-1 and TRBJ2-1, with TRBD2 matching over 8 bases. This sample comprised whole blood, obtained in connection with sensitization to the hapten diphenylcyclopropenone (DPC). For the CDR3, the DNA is TGCAGTGCGTTAGCGGGGAGGGAGAATGAGCAGTTCTTC. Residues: CSALAGRENEQFF.